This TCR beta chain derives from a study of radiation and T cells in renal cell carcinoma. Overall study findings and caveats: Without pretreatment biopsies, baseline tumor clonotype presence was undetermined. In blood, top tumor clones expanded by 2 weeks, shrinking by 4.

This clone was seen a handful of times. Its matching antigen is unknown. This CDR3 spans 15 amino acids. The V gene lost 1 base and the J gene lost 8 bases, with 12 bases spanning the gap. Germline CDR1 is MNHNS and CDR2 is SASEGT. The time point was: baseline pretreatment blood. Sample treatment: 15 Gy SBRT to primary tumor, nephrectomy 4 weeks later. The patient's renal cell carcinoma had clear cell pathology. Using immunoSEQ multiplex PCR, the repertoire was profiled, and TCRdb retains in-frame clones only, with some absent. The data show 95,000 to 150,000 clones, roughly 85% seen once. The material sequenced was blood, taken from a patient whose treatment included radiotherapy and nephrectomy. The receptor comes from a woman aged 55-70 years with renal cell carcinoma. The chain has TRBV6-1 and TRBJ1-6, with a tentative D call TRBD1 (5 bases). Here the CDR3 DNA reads TGTGCCAGCAGTGAAGGAGGGGCTTTCCATTCACCCCTCCACTTT. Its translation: CASSEGGAFHSPLHF.